Each of the 2 T cell receptor beta chains below was sequenced from the same sample in a study of blood T cell repertoires in COVID-19. The method was immunoSEQ multiplex PCR; TCRdb's version includes in-frame clones alone and lacks a portion of them. The repertoire holds a few hundred thousand clones, with 75% to 90% as singletons. Sequenced: peripheral blood. The receptors were gathered from a human donor in a cohort sampled during active COVID-19.

The V call is TRBV7-2, the J call TRBJ2-7; D remains unclear. Deletions cut 5 bases from V and 6 bases from J, with 20 bases between. CDR1 and CDR2 (germline): SGHTA, FQGNSA. The CDR3 loop spans 15 amino acids. CDR3 coding DNA: TGTGCCAGCAGCCCAAGTTCGAGCGCCCTACTCGAGCAGTACTTC. Translated, it gives CASSPSSSALLEQYF.

The V and J genes are TRBV9 and TRBJ2-7, with 8 bases lining up with TRBD2. The CDR3 runs 14 residues. Germline V gene lookup returns CDR1 SGDLS and CDR2 YYNGEE. V lost 1 base to trimming and J lost 5 bases; unmatched junction nucleotides: 5. The DNA for the CDR3 is TGTGCCAGCAGCGTACGGGGGGGCGGTGACGAGCAGTACTTC. Its protein product is CASSVRGGGDEQYF.